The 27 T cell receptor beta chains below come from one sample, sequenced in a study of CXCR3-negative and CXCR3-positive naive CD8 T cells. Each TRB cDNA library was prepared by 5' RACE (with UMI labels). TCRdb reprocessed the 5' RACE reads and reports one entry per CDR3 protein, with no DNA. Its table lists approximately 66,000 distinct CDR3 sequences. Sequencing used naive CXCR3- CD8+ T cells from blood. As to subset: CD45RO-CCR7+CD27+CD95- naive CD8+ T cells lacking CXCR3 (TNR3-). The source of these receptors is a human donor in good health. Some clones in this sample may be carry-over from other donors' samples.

This chain's CDR3 is CASRQSSYEQYF. The rearrangement links TRBV27 to TRBJ2-7. Germline loops: CDR1 MNHEY, CDR2 SMNVEV (reference sequence). CDR3 length: 12 amino acids.

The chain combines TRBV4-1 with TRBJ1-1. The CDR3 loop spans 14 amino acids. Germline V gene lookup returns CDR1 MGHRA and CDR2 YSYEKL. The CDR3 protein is CASSPQVTNTEAFF.

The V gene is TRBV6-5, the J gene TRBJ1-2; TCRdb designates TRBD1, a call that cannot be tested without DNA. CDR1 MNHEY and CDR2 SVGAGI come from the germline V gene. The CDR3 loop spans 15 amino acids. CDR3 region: CASKTGAETNYGYTF.

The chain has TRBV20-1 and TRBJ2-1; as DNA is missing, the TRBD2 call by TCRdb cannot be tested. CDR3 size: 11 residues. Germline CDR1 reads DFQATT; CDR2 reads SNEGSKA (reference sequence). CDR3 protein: CSADGLARQFF.

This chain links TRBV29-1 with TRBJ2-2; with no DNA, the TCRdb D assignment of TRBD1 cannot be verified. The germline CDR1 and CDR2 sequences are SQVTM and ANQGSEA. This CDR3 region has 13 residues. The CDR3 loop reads CSVRGVNTGELFF.

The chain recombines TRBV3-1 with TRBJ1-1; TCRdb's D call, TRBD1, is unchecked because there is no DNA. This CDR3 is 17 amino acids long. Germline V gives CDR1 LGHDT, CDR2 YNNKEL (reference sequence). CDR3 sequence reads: CASSQSGTEFMNTEAFF.

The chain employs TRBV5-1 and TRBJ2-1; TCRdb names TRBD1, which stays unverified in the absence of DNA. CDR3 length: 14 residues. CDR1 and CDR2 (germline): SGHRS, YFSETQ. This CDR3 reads CASSLAGQNNEQFF.

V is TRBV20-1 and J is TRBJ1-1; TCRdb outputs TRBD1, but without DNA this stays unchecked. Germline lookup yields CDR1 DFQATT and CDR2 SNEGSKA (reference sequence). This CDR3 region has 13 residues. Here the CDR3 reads CSAPDRTSIEAFF.

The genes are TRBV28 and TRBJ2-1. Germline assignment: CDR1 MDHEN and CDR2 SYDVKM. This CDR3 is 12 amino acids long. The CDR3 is CASSLEGYEQFF.

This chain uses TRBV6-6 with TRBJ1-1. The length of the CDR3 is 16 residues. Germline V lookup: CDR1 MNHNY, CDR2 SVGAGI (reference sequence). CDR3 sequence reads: CASSYSKEWVNTEASF.

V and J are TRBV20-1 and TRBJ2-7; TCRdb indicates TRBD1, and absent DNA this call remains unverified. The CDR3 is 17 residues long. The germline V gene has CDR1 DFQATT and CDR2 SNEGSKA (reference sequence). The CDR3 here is CSASPARTVPAPYEQYF.

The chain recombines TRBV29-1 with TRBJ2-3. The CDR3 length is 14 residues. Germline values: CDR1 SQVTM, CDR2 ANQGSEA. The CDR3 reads CSVEGPDSTDTQYF.

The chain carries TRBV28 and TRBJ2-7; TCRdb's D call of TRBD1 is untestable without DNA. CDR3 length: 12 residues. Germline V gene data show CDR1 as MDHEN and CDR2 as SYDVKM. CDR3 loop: CASSSGPYEQYF.

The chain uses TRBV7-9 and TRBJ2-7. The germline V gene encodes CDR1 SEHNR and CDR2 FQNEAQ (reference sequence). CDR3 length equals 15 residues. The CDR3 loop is CASSLLSEGPYEQYF.

The CDR3 region is CASSLGQGGNQPQHF. J is TRBJ1-5 and V is TRBV5-1; with no DNA, the TCRdb D assignment of TRBD1 cannot be verified. Looked up from germline, CDR1 is SGHRS and CDR2 is YFSETQ. The CDR3 sequence is 15 residues long.

The CDR3 is CASSSGPAGGSYEQYF. The chain employs TRBV5-1 and TRBJ2-7; TCRdb's D call of TRBD2 is untestable without DNA. This CDR3 has 16 residues. Germline CDR1 reads SGHRS; CDR2 reads YFSETQ.

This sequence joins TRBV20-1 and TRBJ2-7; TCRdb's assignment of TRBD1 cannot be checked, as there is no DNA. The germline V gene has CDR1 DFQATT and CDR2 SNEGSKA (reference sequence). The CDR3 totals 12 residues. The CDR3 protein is CSTTGVTYEQYF.

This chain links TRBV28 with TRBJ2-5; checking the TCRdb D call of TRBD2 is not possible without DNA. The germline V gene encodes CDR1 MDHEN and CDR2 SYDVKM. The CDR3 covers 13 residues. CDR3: CASSLQGGETQYF. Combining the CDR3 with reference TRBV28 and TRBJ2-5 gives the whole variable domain DVKVTQSSRYLVKRTGEKVFLECVQDMDHENMFWYRQDPGLGLRLIYFSYDVKMKEKGDIPEGYSVSREKKERFSLILESASTNQTSMYLCASSLQGGETQYFGPGTRLLVL.

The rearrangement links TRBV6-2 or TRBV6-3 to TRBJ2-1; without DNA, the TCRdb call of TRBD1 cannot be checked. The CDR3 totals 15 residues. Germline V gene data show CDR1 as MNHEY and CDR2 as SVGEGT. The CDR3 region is CASSYPGGPYNEQFF.

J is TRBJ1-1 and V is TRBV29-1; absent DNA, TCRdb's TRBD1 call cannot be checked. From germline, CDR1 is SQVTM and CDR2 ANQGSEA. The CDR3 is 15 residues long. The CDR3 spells CSVEAADRGDTEAFF.

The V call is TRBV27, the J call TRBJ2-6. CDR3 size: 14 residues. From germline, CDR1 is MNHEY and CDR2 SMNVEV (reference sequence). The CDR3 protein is CASSLGSGANVLTF.

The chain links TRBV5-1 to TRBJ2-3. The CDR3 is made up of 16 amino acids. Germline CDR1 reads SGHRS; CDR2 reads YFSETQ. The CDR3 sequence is CASSLLYWFRTDTQYF.

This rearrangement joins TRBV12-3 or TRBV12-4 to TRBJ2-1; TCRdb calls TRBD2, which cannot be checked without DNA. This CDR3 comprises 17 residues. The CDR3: CASVGIAGASSGNEQFF.

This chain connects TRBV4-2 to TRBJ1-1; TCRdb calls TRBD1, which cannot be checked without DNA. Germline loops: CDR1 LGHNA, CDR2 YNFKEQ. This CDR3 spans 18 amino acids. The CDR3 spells CASSQDGSLTGMSTEAFF.

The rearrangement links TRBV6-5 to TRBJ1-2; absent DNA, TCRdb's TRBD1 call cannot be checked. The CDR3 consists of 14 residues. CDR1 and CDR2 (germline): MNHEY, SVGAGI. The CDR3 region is CASSTSTGFNGYTF.

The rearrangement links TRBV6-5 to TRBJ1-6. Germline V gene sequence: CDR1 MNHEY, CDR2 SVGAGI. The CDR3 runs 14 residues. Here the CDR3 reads CASRGRPLNSPLHF.

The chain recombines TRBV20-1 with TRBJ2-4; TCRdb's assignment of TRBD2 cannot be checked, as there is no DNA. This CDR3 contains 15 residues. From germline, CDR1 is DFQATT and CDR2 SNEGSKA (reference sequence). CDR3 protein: CSARAAGLTKNIQYF.